One T cell receptor beta chain is described in this entry. The antigen is unknown. TCRdb keeps only in-frame clones here, not all; method: immunoSEQ multiplex PCR. The repertoire includes over 400,000 clones, about nine tenths of them detected once, and under 2% sits in the top ten. This specimen belongs to a study of Ad26.COV2.S vaccination and SARS-CoV-2 variants. Overall study context: The donor belonged to the COV1001 Ad26.COV2.S trial arm.

Trimming took off 3 bases at V and 2 bases at J, with 13 bases between the two ends. Germline CDR1 and CDR2: SGDLS and YYNGEE. The CDR3 loop spans 15 amino acids. Study-wide results and caveats: Measurement of non-spike TCR breadth gave similar results in vaccine and placebo recipients.

Treatment specified: 15 to 20 received Ad26.COV2.S at low or high dose, single or two shots; roughly 5 received placebo; per-sample allocation not given. Vaccine and placebo recipients were sampled on day 63 after the first injection. The V call is TRBV9, the J call TRBJ2-3; no clear D gene. This clonotype was sampled from a person aged 18 to 59 who received the Ad26.COV2.S COVID-19 vaccine or a placebo. The source was peripheral blood, collected in a trial of Ad26.COV2.S vaccine versus placebo. The CDR3 is CASSADRRYTDTQYF. In DNA, the CDR3 is TGTGCCAGCAGCGCGGACCGGCGGTACACAGATACGCAGTATTTT.